The T cell receptor (beta chain) under discussion was sequenced for a study of T-cell memory formation after mild COVID-19. Germline V lookup: CDR1 SQVTM, CDR2 ANQGSEA. The CDR3 consists of 15 residues. J lost 5 bases, V lost 6 bases, and 8 bases had no gene match. TCRdb re-called the 5' RACE reads through MiXCR, storing one row per CDR3 protein. The sample shows around 120,000 distinct CDR3 sequences, roughly 15% of them seen only once. The chain has TRBV29-1 and TRBJ2-1; 12 positions agree with TRBD2. Sequencing input: PBMCs or a T cell subset sorted from them (not recorded which). The receptor was derived from an adult woman who had mild COVID-19 (a few samples of this study predate the infection). Cell type and time point are not known. The CDR3 DNA reads as TGCAGCGTAGGAGGGACTAGCGGGCACGACAATGAGCAGTTCTTC. Its translation is CSVGGTSGHDNEQFF.